This T cell receptor (beta chain) was found in a study of graft-versus-host responses after intestinal transplantation. The overall study: Transplant recipients had multivisceral, liver-intestinal, or isolated intestinal grafts. General observations from the study: Graft-donor T cell macrochimerism coincided with high graft-versus-host to host-versus-graft clonal ratios in allografts. There were GvH clones found in recipient marrow, and some of them appeared first in ileum or blood.

To note about this clone: Its specificity is unknown.

Assay: immunoSEQ multiplex PCR; the TCRdb copy retains only in-frame clones and omits some. The sample shows around 30,000 clones, about 92% of them seen only once. Germline-derived CDR1 and CDR2 are SGHDT and YYEEEE. The CDR3 loop spans 18 amino acids. V dropped 4 bases and J dropped 0; count of bases not matched to a gene: 11. Sequencing was performed on PBMCs, taken roughly 62 days after intestinal transplant. The source is a human patient who received an intestinal transplant, so some T cells may come from the graft donor. The chain links TRBV5-6 to TRBJ2-3; 10 nucleotides agree with TRBD2. CDR3 residues: CASSLDTGLASSTDTQYF. The CDR3 DNA sequence: TGTGCCAGCAGCCTAGACACGGGACTAGCGTCTAGCACAGATACGCAGTATTTT.